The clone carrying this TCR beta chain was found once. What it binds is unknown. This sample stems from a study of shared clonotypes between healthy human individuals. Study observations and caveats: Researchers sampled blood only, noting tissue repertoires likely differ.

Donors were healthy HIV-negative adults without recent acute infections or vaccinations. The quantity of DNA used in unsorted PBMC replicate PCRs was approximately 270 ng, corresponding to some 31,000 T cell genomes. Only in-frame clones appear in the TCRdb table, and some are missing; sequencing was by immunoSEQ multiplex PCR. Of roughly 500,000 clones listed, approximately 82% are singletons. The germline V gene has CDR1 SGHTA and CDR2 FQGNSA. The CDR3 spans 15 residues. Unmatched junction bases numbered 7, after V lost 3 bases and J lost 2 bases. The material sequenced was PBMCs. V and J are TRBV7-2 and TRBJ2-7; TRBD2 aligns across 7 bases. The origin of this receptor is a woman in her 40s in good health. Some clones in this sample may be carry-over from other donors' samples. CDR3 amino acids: CASSFLAEHTYEQYF. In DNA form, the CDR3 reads TGTGCCAGCAGCTTTCTAGCGGAACACACCTACGAGCAGTACTTC.